The source of this T cell receptor beta chain is a study of T cell responses to AZD1222 COVID-19 vaccine. Study-wide results and limits: Researchers report vaccine-associated CD4 TCRs spanning spike, with dominance at 160-218 and 743-854.

Turning to this clone: Its antigen remains unknown.

Germline V gene sequence: CDR1 SGHAT, CDR2 FQNNGV. The CDR3 runs to 17 residues. V gave up 7 bases and J gave up 5 bases, with 25 bases separating them. TCRdb's table, derived via immunoSEQ multiplex PCR, lists solely in-frame clones and lacks some. The sample carries 59,000 or so clones, about 86% recorded once. V usage is TRBV11-2 and J usage is TRBJ2-3; tentatively, D is TRBD2 (6 bases). This sequence was found in an adult in good health. The sample in question was peripheral blood, obtained on day 0 of AZD1222 vaccination. CDR3 in amino acids: CASNLGSFLGEVDTQYF. CDR3 in DNA: TGTGCCAGCAACTTGGGTTCGTTTCTGGGGGAGGTAGATACGCAGTATTTT.